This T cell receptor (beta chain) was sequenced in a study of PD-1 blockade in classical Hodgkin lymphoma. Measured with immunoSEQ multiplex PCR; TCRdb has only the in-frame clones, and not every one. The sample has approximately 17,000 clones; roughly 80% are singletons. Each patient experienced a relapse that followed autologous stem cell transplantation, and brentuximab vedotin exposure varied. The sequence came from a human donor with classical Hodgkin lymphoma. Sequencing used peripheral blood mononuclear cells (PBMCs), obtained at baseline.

The CDR3 sequence: CASSLYYFAGRNEQFF. The CDR3 DNA sequence: TGTGCCAGCAGTTTATACTATTTTGCAGGGAGGAATGAGCAGTTCTTC. V and J are TRBV27 and TRBJ2-1; tentative D call: TRBD2 (6 bases). V was cut by 1 base and J by 7 bases, with 17 bases left in between. Germline CDR1 MNHEY, CDR2 SMNVEV (reference sequence). The CDR3 covers 16 residues.